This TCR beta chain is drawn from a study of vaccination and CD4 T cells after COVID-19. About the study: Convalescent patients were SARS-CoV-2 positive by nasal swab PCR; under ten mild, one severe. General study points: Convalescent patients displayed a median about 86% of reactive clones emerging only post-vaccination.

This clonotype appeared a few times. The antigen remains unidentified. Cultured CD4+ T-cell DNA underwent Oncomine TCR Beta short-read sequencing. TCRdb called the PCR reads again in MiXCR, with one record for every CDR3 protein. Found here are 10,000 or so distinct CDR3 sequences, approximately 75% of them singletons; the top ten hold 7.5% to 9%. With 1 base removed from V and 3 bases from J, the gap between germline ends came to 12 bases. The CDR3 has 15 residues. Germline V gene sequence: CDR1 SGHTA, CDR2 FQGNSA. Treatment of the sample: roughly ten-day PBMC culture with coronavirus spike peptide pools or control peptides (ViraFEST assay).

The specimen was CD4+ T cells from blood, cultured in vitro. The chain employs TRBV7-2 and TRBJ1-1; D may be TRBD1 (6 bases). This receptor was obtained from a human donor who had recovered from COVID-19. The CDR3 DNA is TGTGCCAGCAGCTTAGACGCAGGGACATACACTGAAGCTTTCTTT. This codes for CASSLDAGTYTEAFF.